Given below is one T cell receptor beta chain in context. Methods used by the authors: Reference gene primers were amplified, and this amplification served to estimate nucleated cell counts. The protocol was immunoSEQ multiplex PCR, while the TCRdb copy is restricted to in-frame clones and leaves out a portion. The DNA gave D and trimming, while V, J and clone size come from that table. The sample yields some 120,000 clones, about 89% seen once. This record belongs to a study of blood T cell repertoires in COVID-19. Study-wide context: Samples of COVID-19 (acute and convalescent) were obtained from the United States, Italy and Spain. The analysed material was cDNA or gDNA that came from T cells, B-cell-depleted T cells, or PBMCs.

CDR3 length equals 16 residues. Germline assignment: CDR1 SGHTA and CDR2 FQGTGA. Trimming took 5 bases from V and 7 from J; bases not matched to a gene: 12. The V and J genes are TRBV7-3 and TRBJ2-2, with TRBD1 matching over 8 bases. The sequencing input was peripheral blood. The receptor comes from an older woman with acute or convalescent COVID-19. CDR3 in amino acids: CASSPTGTGKLGELFF. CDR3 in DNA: TGTGCCAGCAGCCCGACAGGGACAGGCAAACTCGGGGAGCTGTTTTTT.